This T cell receptor (beta chain) was recovered during a study of Graves' ophthalmopathy and Graves' hyperthyroidism. Study findings and constraints: Classification of ophthalmopathy versus stable hyperthyroidism by a 13-signature model yielded about 90% sensitivity and approximately 80% specificity.

Regarding this clonotype: Antigen unknown.

RNA transcripts were the template, and TCR beta CDR3 regions were amplified from them. After a first-round RT-PCR with HTBI primers, a second-round multiplex PCR was run. TCRdb reanalysed the multiplex PCR reads using MiXCR and keeps one entry per CDR3 protein. This sample carries hundreds of thousands of distinct CDR3 sequences, around 14% of them seen once, and the ten largest clones take roughly 9.8%. The CDR3 has 16 amino acids. Trimming removed 5 bases at V and 0 bases at J, with 13 bases between. CDR1 and CDR2 from the germline V gene are SGHVS and FQNEAQ. The V gene is TRBV7-8, the J gene TRBJ2-2, with a weak D call TRBD2 (6 bases). The specimen was blood. The sequence came from a woman in her twenties or thirties with Graves' ophthalmopathy. CDR3 sequence (DNA): TGTGCCAGCAGCCAGACTAGATATGCGAACACCGGGGAGCTGTTTTTT. Protein: CASSQTRYANTGELFF.